This record covers a single T cell receptor beta chain. The antigen is undetermined. 5'RACE with constant-segment primers yielded barcoded, UMI-tagged TCR alpha and TCR beta cDNA libraries. TCRdb reanalysed the 5' RACE reads using MiXCR and keeps one entry per CDR3 protein. The repertoire holds more than 400,000 distinct CDR3 sequences, with roughly 20% as singletons. The entry originates in a study of T-cell memory formation after mild COVID-19. Study-level background: TCR clusters mostly belonged to single donors. Findings and caveats of the study: Mainly in CM and EM were contracting CD4+ clones; CD8+ were in EMRA. A second wave of clones peaked on day 37, and their SARS-CoV-2 specificity went unconfirmed.

Sample: PBMCs or a T cell subset sorted from them (not recorded which). This receptor was obtained from an adult woman who had mild COVID-19 (a few samples of this study predate the infection). Cell type and time point are not known.

CDR3 sequence reads: CASSIRTGNQPQHF. CDR3 nucleotides: TGTGCCAGTAGTATCAGGACAGGGAACCAGCCCCAGCATTTT. The chain employs TRBV19 and TRBJ1-5; TRBD1 agrees at 8 bases. This CDR3 contains 14 residues. Trimming cost V 3 bases and J 7 bases; bases outside gene matches: 5. Germline CDR1 and CDR2: LNHDA and SQIVND (reference sequence).